This T cell receptor (beta chain) was captured in a study of regulatory T cells in long-lasting Graves disease (dated by TCRdb to the early 2020s). About the investigation overall: Antithyroid drugs had been taken for less than 3 months by newly diagnosed Graves' disease patients. The study was conducted in China and was registered as a clinical trial. Patients with persistent Graves' disease were compared with patients with newly diagnosed Graves' disease using TCR sequencing and RNA sequencing of peripheral blood. A total of around 33 samples underwent TCR sequencing, from around 13 patients with persistent Graves' disease and some 20 patients with newly diagnosed Graves' disease.

This clonotype was observed many times. Its antigen is currently not known. No base quality values were provided; no much bigger clone lies one nucleotide off. In light of the paper, this sample's time point label describes: newly diagnosed GD, antithyroid drugs for less than 3 months. For both TCR sequencing and RNA sequencing, RNA was extracted from PBMCs using TRIzol. Graves' disease was diagnosed according to American Thyroid Association guidelines. Patients were recruited from an endocrinology department in Xi'an, China. From each patient, around 9 milliliters of peripheral blood was collected into an EDTA anticoagulant tube. Ficoll Paque Plus density gradient separation was used to isolate PBMCs, and no additional T cell sorting was done. An Agilent 2100 Bioanalyzer and agarose gel were used to check RNA quality, while a NanoDrop 2000 measured RNA concentration. Overall study outcomes, separate from this receptor: Persistent Graves' disease patients showed lower TCR Shannon entropy and fewer highly expanded clones than newly diagnosed patients, suggesting clonal expansion. As a limitation, the authors acknowledged that the small sample size may reduce accuracy. Patients with persistent disease shared more public clonotypes (about 2,900) than newly diagnosed patients did (approximately 970). Because the primary lesion, thyroid tissue, could not be accessed, the study looked at peripheral blood alone. TRBV28, TRBJ1-2 and TRBJ2-5 were preferentially used in persistent disease, while TRBV20-1 and TRBJ2-1 were favored in newly diagnosed disease. Only the TCR beta chain was sequenced and analyzed.

The method behind the library was multiplex PCR. Sequenced using an Illumina HiSeq 4000. CDR3 regions were amplified by Arm-PCR with iRepertoire HTBI primers to construct TCR beta libraries. Gel purification was performed on PCR products prior to sequencing. Under the source paper's analysis protocol: Across samples, approximately 68 TRBV and 15 or so TRBJ segments were identified and used for gene usage analysis of CDR3 amino acid clonotypes. Filtered high-quality paired reads were merged into contigs using COPE and FqMerger. BLAST was used to align contigs to IMGT TRBV, TRBD and TRBJ reference genes, with CDR3 defined following IMGT. Any clonotype with a frequency above 0.1% was classified as a highly expanded clone. Shannon entropy served as the measure of repertoire diversity, while the Gini coefficient captured V-J evenness. Clonotypes shared by more than one individual were considered public. TCRdb's own reprocessing of the public reads used fastp at Q25 and MiXCR and kept productive beta chains. Identical CDR3 proteins give one entry, which carries the most common genes and DNA. These V and J calls originate from TCRdb's pipeline instead of the authors' own analysis. This sample gives hundreds of thousands of distinct CDR3 sequences in total; 16% of them show up just once. The leading ten clones occupy less than 35% of the sample.

Trimming leaves V shorter by 6 bases and J shorter by 5 bases, with the junction holding 7 bases beyond the gene matches. From the germline V gene, CDR1 is MDHEN and CDR2 is SYDVKM. Reading from cysteine to phenylalanine, the CDR3 counts 16 amino acids. Only the CDR3 DNA is retained, 48 bases long and in frame from the first base. This same sample was also part of a study on T cells in Graves' hyperthyroidism and ophthalmopathy. The second study's authors report: Graves' hyperthyroidism was defined as stable when no progression to ophthalmopathy occurred over 18 months of follow-up. Hyperthyroidism patients were newly diagnosed, with disease duration under 2 months, and aged 18 to 65 years. The study excluded patients with uncontrolled infections, other autoimmune diseases, pregnancy or lactation. Diagnoses relied on clinical symptoms, serum thyroxine and TRAb, thyroid ultrasound and orbital computed tomography. The TCR CDR3 was subjected to a first round of RT-PCR using the HTBI primer set and the Qiagen OneStep RT-PCR kit. Most expanded thyroid clonotypes (frequency above 0.001) were also detected in blood, a finding suggesting that blood repertoires may reflect thyroid immune responses. A 13 V-J signature model separated ophthalmopathy from stable hyperthyroidism, with about 88% sensitivity and 81% to 83% specificity in cross-validation and 80%/75% in testing. During validation, the model predicted progression to ophthalmopathy a median of around 7 months ahead of onset, with more than 60% sensitivity and 72% to 80% specificity. TCR V-J signatures able to tell the groups apart were searched for in a discovery cohort of 90 to 100 patients, of whom more than 40 had Graves' ophthalmopathy and some 60 had stable Graves' hyperthyroidism. An independent validation cohort of about 20 hyperthyroidism patients and about 15 patients who later progressed to ophthalmopathy tested prospective prediction of ophthalmopathy. For training and testing, the 80 to 100 patients in the discovery cohort were randomly divided in a 7:3 ratio. In addition, the study compared T-cell repertoires in thyroid tissue and in blood from five or six Graves' hyperthyroidism patients. Once sampling was done, hyperthyroidism patients were given methimazole at a starting dose of 30 mg daily, whereas ophthalmopathy patients were given high-dose intravenous methylprednisolone. Libraries were constructed in a second round of multiplex PCR, after which size selection and purification were performed. Libraries were sequenced paired-end with 100 bp reads on an Illumina HiSeq2000. SOAPnuke was used to process the raw data, removing reads that contained adapters or uncalled bases, had a mean Phred below 15, or lacked an exact match to the constant primer or identifier. COPE v1.2.5 was used to merge high-quality paired reads, and clonotypes were defined as unique nucleotide sequences. Clonotypes were aligned to IMGT TRBV, TRBD and TRBJ reference segments using MiTCR v1.1. The analysis included only V-J combinations with a frequency above 0.0001, which together covered 99% to 99.2% of the repertoires. A TCS score was defined as the ratio between F50 (clonal expansion) and ExV (chaos), using BLOSUM62-based TCRdist between CDR3 peptides within each V-J. Welch's t-statistics and random forest reduced around 510 V-J features to under 15, which were used in a naive Bayes classifier (R e1071). No statistical method was used to fix the sample size in advance, and group allocation was not hidden from the investigators. TCR Vbeta CDR3 sequencing of 130 to 150 peripheral blood samples (under 45 ophthalmopathy, 75 or so hyperthyroidism and approximately 17 progressor patients) is reported in the paper.

The starting material was peripheral blood mononuclear cells (PBMCs), obtained at new diagnosis, from a patient treated with antithyroid drugs. The receptor comes from a man between 35 and 55 years old with Graves disease. Donor details come from another sample of the same person, matched by shared clones. Recombination linked TRBV28 to TRBJ2-3, and TRBD2 matches 14 of the central bases. The CDR3 reads CASSLGGLAGVDTQYF. The DNA reads TGTGCCAGCAGCCTAGGGGGACTAGCGGGGGTAGATACGCAGTATTTT.